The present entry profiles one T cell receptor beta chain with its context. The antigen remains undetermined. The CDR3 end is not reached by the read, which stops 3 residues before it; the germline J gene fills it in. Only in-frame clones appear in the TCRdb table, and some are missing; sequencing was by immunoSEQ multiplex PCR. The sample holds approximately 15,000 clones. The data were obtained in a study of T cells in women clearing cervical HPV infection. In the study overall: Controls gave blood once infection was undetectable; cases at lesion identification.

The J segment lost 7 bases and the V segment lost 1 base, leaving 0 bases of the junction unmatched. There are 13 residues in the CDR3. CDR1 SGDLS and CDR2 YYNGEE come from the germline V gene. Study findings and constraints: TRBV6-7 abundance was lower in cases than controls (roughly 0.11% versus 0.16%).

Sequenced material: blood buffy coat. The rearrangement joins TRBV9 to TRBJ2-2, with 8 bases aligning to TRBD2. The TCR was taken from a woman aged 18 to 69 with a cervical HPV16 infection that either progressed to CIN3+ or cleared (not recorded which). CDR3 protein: CASSVSGGGELFF. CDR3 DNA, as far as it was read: TGTGCCAGCAGCGTAAGCGGGGGCGGGGAG. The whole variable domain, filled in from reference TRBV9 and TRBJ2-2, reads DSGVTQTPKHLITATGQRVTLRCSPRSGDLSVYWYQQSLDQGLQFLIQYYNGEERAKGNILERFSAQQFPDLHSELNLSSLELGDSALYFCASSVSGGGELFFGEGSRLTVL.